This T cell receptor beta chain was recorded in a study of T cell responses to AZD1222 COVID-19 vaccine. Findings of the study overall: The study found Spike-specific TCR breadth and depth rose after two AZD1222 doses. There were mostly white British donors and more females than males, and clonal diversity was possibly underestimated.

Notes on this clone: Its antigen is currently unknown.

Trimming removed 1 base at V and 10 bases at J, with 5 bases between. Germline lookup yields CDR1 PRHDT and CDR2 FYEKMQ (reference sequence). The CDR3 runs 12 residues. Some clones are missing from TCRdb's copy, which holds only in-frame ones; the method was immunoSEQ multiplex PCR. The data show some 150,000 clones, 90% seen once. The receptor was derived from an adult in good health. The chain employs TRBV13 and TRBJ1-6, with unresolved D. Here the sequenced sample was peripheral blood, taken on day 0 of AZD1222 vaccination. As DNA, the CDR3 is TGTGCCAGCAGCTTAGTCGGGTCACCCCTCCACTTT. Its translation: CASSLVGSPLHF.